This T cell receptor beta chain was captured in a study of T cells in tuberculosis. Notes on the study in general: Some low-affinity tetramer-binding T cells may be absent from this sample.

This clone has a single count. The germline gives CDR1 SGHRS, CDR2 YFSETQ. Trimming stripped 4 bases from V and 0 bases from J, with 11 bases between. This CDR3 region has 15 residues. Sorting used thawed, overnight-rested PBMC stained with anti-CD3, a viability dye and GMM-loaded CD1B tetramer. The CD1B tetramers carried C32 glucose monomycolate purified from Rhodococcus equi. Tetramer-negative cells, about 94,000 per donor, were also sorted. Using immunoSEQ multiplex PCR, the repertoire was profiled, and TCRdb retains in-frame clones only, with some absent. The repertoire consists of tens of thousands of clones, with 81% occurring once and the leading ten covering roughly 13%.

Sequenced sample: CD1b-GMM tetramer-negative cells sorted from PBMCs. The J gene is TRBJ1-5, the V gene TRBV5-1; D not certain. The receptor was derived from an adult woman with latent tuberculosis. The DNA of the CDR3 is TGCGCCAGCAGCCCCCGGGCGGGTAGCAATCAGCCCCAGCATTTT. Translating gives CASSPRAGSNQPQHF. The complete variable domain, with remaining parts taken from reference TRBV5-1 and TRBJ1-5, reads KAGVTQTPRYLIKTRGQQVTLSCSPISGHRSVSWYQQTPGQGLQFLFEYFSETQRNKGNFPGRFSGRQFSNSRSEMNVSTLELGDSALYLCASSPRAGSNQPQHFGDGTRLSIL.